This section outlines one T cell receptor beta chain sequence together with its context. Its antigen has not been determined. It has no much larger one-base neighbor in the sample; base qualities were not kept. The data derive from a study of cytomegalovirus exposure and HLA in healthy donors (TCRdb year 2017). Background on the whole study: An earlier analysis of approximately 640 of the donors reported 250 to 300 Gb of sequence data and approximately 110 million unique TCR beta sequences from about 179 million T cells. An early release that covered 640 HLA-typed donors contained about 290 gigabases of sequencing data and around 80 million unique TCR sequences. Of the roughly 400 genotyped donors, less than 90% were placed in the genetic ancestry cluster associated with self-reported Caucasian donors. The study aimed to test whether cataloging public T cell receptors could reveal signatures of past pathogen exposure. Using immunosequencing, the study profiled T cell repertoires from 500 to 800 subjects and related those repertoires to cytomegalovirus serostatus. A separate validation cohort of 100 to 150 different subjects was used in addition to the 666-subject first cohort. The study combined high-throughput TCR immunosequencing, statistical association of individual TCRs with disease status, and machine learning to predict cytomegalovirus infection status. A later analysis re-examined previously published TCR beta repertoires from several hundred donors and added high-resolution HLA genotyping to investigate patterns of TCR occurrence. Rather than drawing on any new phenotypic data, the later analysis identified candidate immune exposures from TCR beta sequences and the way those sequences occurred across donors. In an earlier analysis of more than 550 of the donors, high-throughput TCR beta sequencing was used to judge whether each TCR beta V gene segment behaved as functional or pseudogenic. Alongside the repertoire data, information on donor age, sex, ethnicity and CMV serostatus was compiled. In a later genetic analysis, genome-wide SNP genotypes for about 55% of the roughly 700 donors were used, and that subset was treated as a discovery cohort. All discovery cohort repertoires had been generated on a single sequencing platform. HLA typing included class I and class II loci at four-digit resolution. The number of typed donors differed by locus: roughly 620-630 for A, B, C, DRB1 and DQB1; some 500 for DQA1; around 580 for DPA1; and some 430 for DPB1. Because of strong linkage in the cohort, five DR-DQ haplotypes were treated as single units for association and clustering. Among 300 to 500 genotyped donors of the cohort, an average of approximately 220,000 unique TCR beta nucleotide sequences was sequenced per donor, of which roughly 18% were non-productive. Study-level results and caveats: The only immune exposure information available for the cohort was CMV serostatus. In a later genetic analysis, a missense DCLRE1C variant was associated with V-gene and J-gene trimming of TCR beta chains, and the association was replicated in an independent cohort. The classifier was reported to diagnose cytomegalovirus status with high specificity and sensitivity in both the original cohort and the validation cohort. Assigning TCR associations to individual alleles was difficult when HLA alleles, especially DR and DQ, strongly co-occurred. Most CMV-associated TCR beta chains appeared to be HLA-restricted in a later analysis, and the HLA associations seemed to be driven largely by CMV exposure. In the study, approximately 160 TCR beta chains were listed as associated with cytomegalovirus. Because HLA typing was missing for some donors at each locus, association tests included only the typed subset. In this cohort, only TCR beta chains were sequenced, and detectable features were limited by the absence of alpha or paired-chain data. The authors suggested that the approach could potentially be generalized to other disease states and immunological phenotypes. A later analysis reported that several top co-occurrence clusters appeared linked to parvovirus B19, influenza, CMV and Epstein-Barr virus. Most TCR sequences were observed very rarely across donors, whereas some public TCRs were present in many individuals. In a later analysis, HLA-associated TCR beta chains were found to be more clonally expanded and to have lower generation probabilities than equally common non-associated chains. According to a later analysis, TCR association rates differed among HLA loci, with DRB1 alleles showing the most associated TCRs and HLA-C alleles showing the fewest. A cluster of highly shared sequence variants was judged likely to be a technical artifact of the sequencing pipeline. The earlier analysis of approximately 560 of the donors excluded about 16 rarely observed V segments, including chromosome 9 orphons, because counts were too low. In an earlier analysis of roughly 560 of the donors, most TCR beta V segments were observed in productive rearrangements about 87% or about 30% of the time, broadly matching IMGT annotations. The presence/absence analyses assumed that sequencing depth was roughly uniform across donors, and that assumption may not be true. A later analysis associated 15,000 to 20,000 TCR beta sequences with specific HLA alleles at a false discovery rate of 0.05. In vitro tests confirmed that a few of the cytomegalovirus-associated TCR beta chains recognize cytomegalovirus antigens. A further reported finding was that TCR beta sequences accurately predicted the HLA-A and HLA-B alleles for most subjects in the first cohort. Linkage disequilibrium might explain the correlated functional status among segregating V segments, but an unknown experimental factor could not be excluded. A later genetic analysis reported fewer N-insertions in productive TCRs among donors in an Asian-associated ancestry cluster than the approximately 670-donor mean. Some IMGT-functional V segments, including TRBV6-2 and TRBV6-3, could not be told apart with the 87-base-pair reads, so those segments were excluded.

In total, approximately 700 healthy bone marrow donors made up the cohort. At the time of sampling, every cohort member was nominally healthy, though immune exposures that went unrecorded were likely present. The donor was CMV seronegative and belonged to the group of 352 seronegative cohort members. Every donor gave a peripheral blood sample, and the peripheral blood mononuclear cells from that sample were used for TCR beta sequencing. Genomic DNA was extracted from the blood cell samples with the Qiagen DNeasy Blood Extraction Kit. The method was the immunoSEQ multiplex PCR assay. The multiplex PCR relied on a mix of 60 forward primers for TCR Vbeta segments and 13 reverse primers for TCR Jbeta segments. The CDR3 region of rearranged TCR beta genes was amplified from genomic DNA with a multiplex PCR assay. Amplified TCR beta libraries were sequenced as 87-base-pair reads on the Illumina HiSeq System. The paper's processing steps were these. A later analysis counted about 80 million unique TCR beta chains across the roughly 700 repertoires, and 9.5 million to 11 million of these chains were shared by at least two donors. Raw reads were error-corrected and collapsed into unique sequences with a nearest-neighbor algorithm that merged closely related sequences to remove PCR and sequencing errors. To assign V, D and J gene segments, CDR3 sequences were aligned to IMGT reference sequences. For a sequence to be retained, a match of at least six nucleotides to both a V gene segment and a J gene segment was required. A rearrangement counted as productive if the CDR3 had no stop codons and remained in frame with V and J, and every other rearrangement counted as non-productive. Following IMGT convention, CDR3 was defined as the stretch from the second conserved V-encoded cysteine up to the conserved J-encoded phenylalanine. The earlier analysis of about 640 of the donors excluded any sequence lacking an unambiguous match to a single V gene segment. In an earlier analysis of approximately 550 of the donors, V segments were called functional above 56.7% productive rearrangements and were called segregating when the between-donor standard deviation exceeded 5%. To diagnose cytomegalovirus status from the catalog of TCR beta chain sequences, a statistical classification framework was built. V and J gene assignment, in a later analysis, came from comparing TCR nucleotide sequences with IMGT/GENE-DB human TR gene sequences. Using the TCRdist pipeline, a later analysis assigned CDR3 sequences along with most-parsimonious VDJ recombination scenarios. In a later analysis, every TCR beta chain was defined by the combination of its CDR3 amino acid sequence and its V-gene family, and reads without a unique V-gene family were dropped. In a later analysis, approximately 590 highly shared, low-generation-probability nucleotide sequences were removed to address suspected cross-contamination and a sequencing artifact. In a later analysis, a clonal expansion index for each public chain was calculated from normalized within-repertoire ranks of inferred template counts. In a later analysis, generation probabilities were computed with a VDJ recombination model fitted to out-of-frame rearrangements, and the resulting probabilities were checked against IGoR. In a later analysis, TCR-TCR, TCR-HLA and TCR-CMV co-occurrence was scored with hypergeometric tests, and a repertoire-size bias correction was applied to TCR pairs. False discovery rates were estimated in a later analysis by permuting HLA or CMV assignments 20 times. A later analysis grouped co-occurring TCRs with DBSCAN, adding TCRdist sequence similarity when clustering within HLA-allele-positive subsets. Co-occurrence clustering excluded repertoires with fewer than 30,000 or more than 120,000 public chains, plus five with anomalous nucleotide sharing. Imported from immuneACCESS, the table was reduced by TCRdb to in-frame sequences with V and J called. These copies leave out some clones; in studies compared against another copy, an unresolved V gene accounts for under half, and the cause of the remainder is not known. D and trimming come from the DNA, and the V and J calls and clone size come from that table. The table for this sample lists some 30,000 clones; around 87% of them were counted only once. The biggest ten clones account for around 3% of the sample.

The germline V end is reduced by 3 bases and the J end by 3 bases; junction bases left unmatched: 8. The CDR3 measures 17 amino acids from cysteine to phenylalanine. Of all the DNA, just the CDR3 is kept, 51 bases in frame from base 1. Per the germline V gene (reference sequence), LNHDA is the CDR1 and SQIVND is the CDR2. The sequencing input was PBMCs. This receptor chain uses TRBV19 and TRBJ2-7, and 13 junctional nucleotides match TRBD2. The sequence was collected from a boy aged 5-17 years in good health and CMV-seronegative. The base sequence is TGTGCCAGTAGTATTTGGACTAGCGGGAGTAGCCACTACGAGCAGTACTTC. The resulting protein is CASSIWTSGSSHYEQYF.